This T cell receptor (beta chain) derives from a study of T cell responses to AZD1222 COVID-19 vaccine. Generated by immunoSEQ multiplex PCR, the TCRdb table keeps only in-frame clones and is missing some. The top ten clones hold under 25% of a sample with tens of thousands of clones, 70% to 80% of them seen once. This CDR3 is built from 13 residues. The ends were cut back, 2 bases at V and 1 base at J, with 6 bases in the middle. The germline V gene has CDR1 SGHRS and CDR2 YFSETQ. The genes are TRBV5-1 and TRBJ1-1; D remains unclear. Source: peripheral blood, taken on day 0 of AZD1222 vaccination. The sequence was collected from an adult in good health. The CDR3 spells CASSFEANTEAFF. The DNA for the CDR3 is TGCGCCAGCAGCTTCGAAGCGAACACTGAAGCTTTCTTT.